Listed below are T cell receptor beta chains from one sample, sequenced in a study of PD-L1 blockade in urothelial cancer. The table came from immunoSEQ multiplex PCR; TCRdb's copy has only in-frame clones and leaves some out. Of more than 45,000 clones in the sample, approximately 78% are singletons; the top ten hold roughly 1.8%. The sequencing here drew on PBMCs, taken around atezolizumab (anti-PD-L1) treatment. The source of these receptors is a man between 50 and 59 years old with urothelial cancer. Both conserved end residues are part of each CDR3. A D gene is named only where the DNA matches it firmly. Not every row has a clone size; where given, it reads once, few, many or a size class.

abundance | j_gene | v_gene | d_gene | len | CDR3aa | CDR3nt
few | TRBJ1-4 | TRBV7-9 | TRBD1 | 14 | CASSLWTGDEKLFF | TGTGCCAGCAGCTTATGGACAGGGGATGAAAAACTGTTTTTT
- | TRBJ2-5 | TRBV5-1 | TRBD1 | 14 | CASSQGQIQETQYF | TGCGCCAGCAGCCAGGGACAGATCCAAGAGACCCAGTACTTC
- | TRBJ2-7 | TRBV7-9 | TRBD2 | 13 | CASSLVGTSEQYF | TGTGCCAGCAGCTTAGTGGGGACTAGCGAGCAGTACTTC
- | TRBJ2-3 | TRBV7-6 | - | 15 | CASGGLLDPTDTQYF | TGTGCCAGCGGTGGGCTACTTGACCCCACAGATACGCAGTATTTT
- | TRBJ2-2 | TRBV5-1 | TRBD1 | 16 | CASSLGTGQLTGELFF | TGCGCCAGCAGCTTGGGGACGGGACAGCTCACCGGGGAGCTGTTTTTT
- | TRBJ2-1 | TRBV6-1 | TRBD2 | 14 | CASSYGLEYNEQFF | TGTGCCAGCAGTTATGGACTAGAATACAATGAGCAGTTCTTC
once | TRBJ2-5 | TRBV11-2 | TRBD1 | 14 | CASSRTGEQETQYF | TGTGCCAGCAGCCGGACAGGGGAACAAGAGACCCAGTACTTC
- | TRBJ1-1 | TRBV7-9 | - | 13 | CASSPTRQSEAFF | TGTGCCAGCAGTCCAACGCGACAGAGTGAAGCTTTCTTT
- | TRBJ2-7 | TRBV9 | - | 13 | CASSAAFGGEQYF | TGTGCCAGCAGCGCAGCCTTCGGGGGCGAGCAGTACTTC
- | TRBJ2-7 | TRBV30 | TRBD2 | 14 | CAWSSGSPPYEQYF | TGTGCCTGGAGTAGCGGGAGTCCCCCCTACGAGCAGTACTTC
- | TRBJ2-3 | TRBV2 | TRBD2 | 16 | CASSIRASGGTDTQYF | TGTGCCAGCAGTATTAGGGCTAGCGGAGGCACAGATACGCAGTATTTT
- | TRBJ2-2 | TRBV9 | TRBD2 | 16 | CASSVVSGGAIGELFF | TGTGCCAGCAGCGTAGTAAGCGGGGGGGCGATCGGGGAGCTGTTTTTT
- | TRBJ2-1 | TRBV6-4 | - | 13 | CASSPRGSNEQFF | TGTGCCAGCAGTCCTAGAGGATCCAATGAGCAGTTCTTC
- | TRBJ1-5 | TRBV6-7 | TRBD1 | 17 | CASSFPPDREYGQPQHF | TGTGCCAGCAGTTTCCCCCCGGACAGGGAATATGGTCAGCCCCAGCATTTT